A single sample is the source of the 26 T cell receptor beta chains below, sequenced in a study of memory CD8 T cells in hepatitis C reinfection. Regarding time point: pre-reinfection, 55 to 20 weeks before reinfection detection. Sorted cells were sequenced directly ex vivo without any in vitro expansion. Data came from immunoSEQ multiplex PCR; TCRdb stores just in-frame clones and leaves some out. The sample holds about 50,000 clones; over 85% are singletons and the top ten take 0.9% to 1.1%. Material for sequencing was naive CD8+ T cells sorted from blood. The receptors were gathered from a man aged 18 to 35 with hepatitis C virus infection.

J is TRBJ1-6 and V is TRBV2; tentative D call: TRBD1 (6 bases). V lost 8 bases, J lost 5 bases, and 16 bases lay in between. The CDR3 has 15 amino acids. Per germline, CDR1 SNHLY and CDR2 FYNNEI. The CDR3 DNA follows: TGTGCCAGCGTCCCGGGACATATAAATAATTCACCCCTCCACTTT. Protein sequence: CASVPGHINNSPLHF.

This rearrangement joins TRBV19 to TRBJ1-2; the D is unclear. This CDR3 is built from 13 residues. Germline V gene data show CDR1 as LNHDA and CDR2 as SQIVND (reference sequence). The V end lost 3 bases, the J end lost 6 bases, and 11 bases lay between the germline ends. As DNA, the CDR3 is TGTGCCAGTAGTATGGGCGGCGGGGATGGCTACACCTTC. This codes for CASSMGGGDGYTF.

The table lists this clone with a few counts. CDR3 sequence: CASSWSGDYNEQFF. The CDR3 nucleotides read TGTGCCAGCAGTTGGTCAGGGGACTACAATGAGCAGTTCTTC. The chain combines TRBV2 with TRBJ2-1, with TRBD1 as a possible D gene (6 bases). V was trimmed by 5 bases and J by 3 bases, leaving 11 bases between them. Germline V lookup: CDR1 SNHLY, CDR2 FYNNEI. The CDR3 extends over 14 amino acids.

V is TRBV7-2 and J is TRBJ1-2; a weak D match, TRBD1 (6 bases). V was pared by 1 base and J by 0 bases, with 15 bases between. This CDR3 is 17 amino acids long. Germline V gene data show CDR1 as SGHTA and CDR2 as FQGNSA. The CDR3 region has the DNA TGTGCCAGCAGCTTAGATCCAGGGGCCTTTACTAACTATGGCTACACCTTC. Translation: CASSLDPGAFTNYGYTF.

The genes are TRBV5-1 and TRBJ2-7; 8 bases agree with TRBD1. Germline V gene lookup returns CDR1 SGHRS and CDR2 YFSETQ. With 4 bases clipped from V and 2 bases from J, the junction kept 5 bases outside the gene matches. This CDR3 contains 14 residues. CDR3: CASSLWTGTYEQYF. The DNA for the CDR3 is TGCGCCAGCAGCCTGTGGACAGGGACCTACGAGCAGTACTTC.

The sample holds one count of this clone. V and J are TRBV7-6 and TRBJ2-1; possibly TRBD2 for D (6 bases). Germline loops: CDR1 SGHVS, CDR2 FNYEAQ. V lost 1 base, J lost 4 bases, and 11 bases lay in between. The CDR3 runs to 15 residues. This CDR3 reads CASSLEASAYNEQFF. DNA of the CDR3: TGTGCCAGCAGCTTAGAGGCTAGCGCGTACAATGAGCAGTTCTTC.

V and J are TRBV28 and TRBJ2-1, with 7 bases lining up with TRBD2. J gave up 5 bases and V 5 bases, and 6 bases lay outside the gene matches. The length of the CDR3 is 14 residues. Germline CDR1 is MDHEN and CDR2 is SYDVKM. CDR3 coding DNA: TGTGCCAGCAGTCCTACTAGCGACAACAATGAGCAGTTCTTC. Its translation: CASSPTSDNNEQFF.

This rearrangement joins TRBV27 to TRBJ1-5; 9 bases are a match to TRBD1. The CDR3 sequence is 13 residues long. V trimming: 8 bases; J trimming: 4 bases; junction bases outside the gene matches: 3. Germline-derived CDR1 and CDR2 are MNHEY and SMNVEV (reference sequence). CDR3 nucleotides: TGTGCCAGCGGGACAGGGCCAAATCAGCCCCAGCATTTT. Translating gives CASGTGPNQPQHF.

The gene calls are TRBV25-1 and TRBJ2-3; TRBD1 agrees at 8 bases. The CDR3 has 15 residues. The germline CDR1 and CDR2 sequences are MGHDK and SYGVNS. The V gene end was trimmed by 6 bases and the J gene end by 0 bases; junction bases not matched to a gene: 5. As DNA, the CDR3 is TGTGCCAGCAGAGCGACAGGGGCCAGCACAGATACGCAGTATTTT. This codes for CASRATGASTDTQYF. The full variable domain, rest sourced from reference TRBV25-1 and TRBJ2-3, is EADIYQTPRYLVIGTGKKITLECSQTMGHDKMYWYQQDPGMELHLIHYSYGVNSTEKGDLSSESTVSRIRTEHFPLTLESARPSHTSQYLCASRATGASTDTQYFGPGTRLTVL.

The DNA of the CDR3 is TGTGCCAGCAGTCCCGGGACAGGGAATCAGCCCCAGCATTTT. Encoded protein: CASSPGTGNQPQHF. The chain employs TRBV2 and TRBJ1-5; 9 bases match TRBD1. V lost 5 bases and J lost 4; bases outside the gene matches: 3. The germline V gene has CDR1 SNHLY and CDR2 FYNNEI. The CDR3 spans 14 residues.

V gene TRBV5-6 combines with J gene TRBJ2-7; possibly TRBD2 for D (6 bases). The germline gives CDR1 SGHDT, CDR2 YYEEEE. V was clipped by 2 bases and J by 4 bases, with 13 bases between them. The CDR3 spans 14 residues. CDR3 bases: TGTGCCAGCAGCTTTACGACGGGAGAATACGAGCAGTACTTC. The encoded protein is CASSFTTGEYEQYF.

The genes are TRBV5-4 and TRBJ1-6, with 10 bases identical to TRBD1. Germline CDR1 SGHNT, CDR2 YYREEE (reference sequence). The ends lost 5 bases at V and 9 bases at J; junction bases unmatched: 5. The CDR3 sequence is 14 residues long. CDR3 in DNA: TGTGCCAGCAGTTTAGGGACAGGGGCTTCACCCCTCCACTTT. It is translated as CASSLGTGASPLHF.

This rearrangement joins TRBV7-9 to TRBJ1-2; D not certain. V was trimmed by 6 bases and J by 8 bases, leaving 25 bases between them. CDR1 is SEHNR and CDR2 is FQNEAQ in the germline V gene (reference sequence). The CDR3 totals 16 residues. CDR3 residues: CASSPSLFRVEDGYTF. In nucleotides, the CDR3 is TGTGCCAGCAGTCCCTCTTTGTTTCGGGTGGAGGACGGCTACACCTTC.

The chain links TRBV7-6 to TRBJ1-2; D remains unclear. Trimming removed 5 bases at V and 8 bases at J, with 12 bases between. The CDR3 runs 12 residues. Germline CDR1 reads SGHVS; CDR2 reads FNYEAQ. CDR3 loop: CASSPHLGGYTF. The CDR3 bases are TGTGCCAGCAGCCCGCACCTCGGGGGCTACACCTTC.

The chain links TRBV7-9 to TRBJ2-3; weak D call: TRBD1 (6 bases). In germline, CDR1 is SEHNR, CDR2 FQNEAQ (reference sequence). Trimming shortened V by 5 bases and J by 2 bases, and 17 bases separated the two germline ends. This CDR3 is built from 16 residues. The CDR3 region is CASSLTGIQLTDTQYF. The CDR3 nucleotides read TGTGCCAGCAGCCTAACAGGGATACAGCTCACAGATACGCAGTATTTT.

This chain joins TRBV19 and TRBJ1-5; D gene ambiguous. This CDR3 spans 15 amino acids. Trimming pared 3 bases from V and 0 bases from J, leaving 9 bases between. From germline, CDR1 is LNHDA and CDR2 SQIVND (reference sequence). CDR3 protein: CASSMVATSNQPQHF. The CDR3 bases are TGTGCCAGTAGTATGGTGGCAACTAGCAATCAGCCCCAGCATTTT.

The rearrangement links TRBV6-6 to TRBJ1-4; no reliable D call. Germline V gene data show CDR1 as MNHNY and CDR2 as SVGAGI (reference sequence). Deletions cut 6 bases from V and 2 bases from J, with 10 bases between. The CDR3 contains 14 residues. CDR3 in amino acids: CASSQTVTNEKLFF. DNA of the CDR3: TGTGCCAGCAGCCAAACAGTCACTAATGAAAAACTGTTTTTT.

The rearrangement uses TRBV5-1 and TRBJ2-1, with 8 nucleotides matching TRBD2. CDR1 and CDR2 from the germline V gene are SGHRS and YFSETQ. Losses at the gene ends were 0 bases for V and 10 bases for J; bases not matched to a gene: 12. The CDR3 runs to 16 residues. The CDR3 sequence is CASSLASTGGPAEQFF. The CDR3 bases are TGCGCCAGCAGCTTGGCCAGTACGGGAGGGCCAGCGGAGCAGTTCTTC.

The chain carries TRBV28 and TRBJ2-5; tentatively, D is TRBD2 (5 bases). Trimming cost V 4 bases and J 3 bases, with 9 bases left between them. The germline gives CDR1 MDHEN, CDR2 SYDVKM. This CDR3 region has 13 residues. The CDR3 DNA reads as TGTGCCAGCAGTTCGAGGGCTAAAGAGACCCAGTACTTC. Translation: CASSSRAKETQYF.

The V gene is TRBV28, the J gene TRBJ2-7; TRBD1 matches 9 bases. The CDR3 consists of 13 residues. Germline CDR1 is MDHEN and CDR2 is SYDVKM. The DNA of the CDR3 is TGTGCAGTATTGGACAGGGGAGCGGTGGAGCAGTACTTC. Protein product: CAVLDRGAVEQYF.

J is TRBJ2-1 and V is TRBV27; D unclear. This CDR3 has 13 residues. Germline-derived CDR1 and CDR2 are MNHEY and SMNVEV (reference sequence). V lost 5 bases and J lost 6, with 11 bases in between. The DNA for the CDR3 is TGTGCCAGCAGTCCCGGGTTGCCCAATGAGCAGTTCTTC. Encoded protein: CASSPGLPNEQFF.

The chain recombines TRBV27 with TRBJ2-5; D not resolved. This CDR3 comprises 13 residues. V was trimmed by 2 bases and J by 0 bases, leaving 4 bases between them. Germline V lookup: CDR1 MNHEY, CDR2 SMNVEV (reference sequence). The CDR3 DNA reads as TGTGCCAGCAGTTTAAACTACCAAGAGACCCAGTACTTC. Its translation: CASSLNYQETQYF.

This rearrangement joins TRBV27 to TRBJ1-1, with TRBD1 matching over 9 bases. The trim removed 6 bases at V and 1 base at J, leaving 6 bases unmatched. CDR1 and CDR2 (germline): MNHEY, SMNVEV (reference sequence). This CDR3 region has 15 residues. The DNA for the CDR3 is TGTGCCAGCAGGTCTGTGGGACAGGGGAACACTGAAGCTTTCTTT. Encoded protein: CASRSVGQGNTEAFF.

This sequence joins TRBV27 and TRBJ1-2; tentative D call: TRBD1 (6 bases). The V end was cut by 5 bases, the J end by 2 bases, with 18 bases between. This CDR3 is 16 amino acids long. Germline loops: CDR1 MNHEY, CDR2 SMNVEV (reference sequence). The CDR3 nucleotides are TGTGCCAGCAGTCTCCTACCAGGGGCCGCCAACTATGGCTACACCTTC. Translated, it gives CASSLLPGAANYGYTF.

The chain has TRBV7-2 and TRBJ2-3; 8 nucleotides agree with TRBD2. The CDR3 contains 15 residues. Germline CDR1 reads SGHTA; CDR2 reads FQGNSA. V trimming: 5 bases; J trimming: 1 base; junction bases outside the gene matches: 5. The CDR3 spells CASSKTSARTDTQYF. CDR3 in DNA: TGTGCCAGCAGCAAGACTAGCGCCCGCACAGATACGCAGTATTTT.

V is TRBV28 and J is TRBJ2-5; 10 bases are a match to TRBD2. Germline CDR1 and CDR2: MDHEN and SYDVKM. V gave up 6 bases and J gave up 4 bases; unmatched junction bases: 8. The CDR3 consists of 15 residues. CDR3 sequence reads: CASSDGLADRETQYF. As DNA, the CDR3 is TGTGCCAGCAGCGACGGACTAGCGGATAGAGAGACCCAGTACTTC.